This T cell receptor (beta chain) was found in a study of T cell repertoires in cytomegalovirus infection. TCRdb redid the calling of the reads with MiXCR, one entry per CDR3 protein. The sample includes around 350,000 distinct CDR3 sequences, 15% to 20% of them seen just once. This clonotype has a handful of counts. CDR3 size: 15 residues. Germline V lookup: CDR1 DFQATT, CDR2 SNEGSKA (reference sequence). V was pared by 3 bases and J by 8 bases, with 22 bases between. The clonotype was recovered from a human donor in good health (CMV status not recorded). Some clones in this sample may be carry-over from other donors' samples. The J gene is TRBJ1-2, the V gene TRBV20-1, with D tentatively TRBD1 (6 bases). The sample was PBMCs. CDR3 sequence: CSARDEGQGIEGYTF. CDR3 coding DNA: TGCAGTGCTAGGGACGAGGGGCAGGGGATAGAGGGCTACACCTTC.